A single sample gave rise to the 27 T cell receptor beta chains below, sequenced in a study of shared clonotypes between healthy human individuals (dated by TCRdb to 2020 to 2021). Library method: the immunoSEQ multiplex PCR assay. TCRdb's version of the immuneACCESS table is confined to in-frame rearrangements and falls short of the full clone set. An unresolved V gene accounts for under half of the shortfall where checked; the remainder is of unknown origin. The sample contains approximately 530,000 clones, 90% to 96% of them found a single time. The top ten constitute about 0.06% of the sample. The sample taken for sequencing was naive CD4+ T cells sorted from blood. The sample's cell subset or site label is to be understood as: CD45RA+ positively selected. These receptors all come from a woman under 40 in good health.

The CDR3 sequence is CASSVAGTNAYEQYF. CDR3 in DNA: TGTGCCAGCAGCGTAGCTGGGACTAACGCCTACGAGCAGTACTTC. The V gene is TRBV9, the J gene TRBJ2-7, with TRBD2 identical over 7 bases. Germline V CDR1 and CDR2: SGDLS, YYNGEE. The CDR3 consists of 15 residues. The trim removed 0 bases at V and 2 bases at J, leaving 5 bases unmatched.

The DNA of the CDR3 is TGTGCCAGCAGTGAGGTCACCCCGAGCTCCTACGAGCAGTACTTC. Its protein is CASSEVTPSSYEQYF. The chain carries TRBV6-1 and TRBJ2-7; no clear D. Trimming removed 3 bases from V and 0 bases from J, with 12 bases in between. The CDR3 is 15 amino acids. The V gene's germline CDR1 is MNHNS and CDR2 SASEGT.

V gene TRBV2 combines with J gene TRBJ1-5; D gene unclear. The germline V gene encodes CDR1 SNHLY and CDR2 FYNNEI. V lost 8 bases and J 5 bases, leaving 16 bases between the germline ends. CDR3 length equals 14 residues. Written as DNA, the CDR3 is TGTGCCAGCCGCGTTGAGAAGGGTCATCAGCCCCAGCATTTT. This translates into CASRVEKGHQPQHF. Together with reference TRBV2 and TRBJ1-5, the CDR3 gives the full variable domain: EPEVTQTPSHQVTQMGQEVILRCVPISNHLYFYWYRQILGQKVEFLVSFYNNEISEKSEIFDDQFSVERPDGSNFTLKIRSTKLEDSAMYFCASRVEKGHQPQHFGDGTRLSIL.

This chain joins TRBV2 and TRBJ2-2; 11 bases are shared with TRBD2. Trimming took 7 bases from V and 8 from J; bases not matched to a gene: 9. In germline, CDR1 is SNHLY, CDR2 FYNNEI. The CDR3 length is 15 residues. The CDR3 region is CASTKLAGVSGELFF. The CDR3 DNA follows: TGTGCCAGCACCAAACTAGCGGGAGTTTCTGGGGAGCTGTTTTTT.

For the CDR3, the DNA is TGTGCCAGCAGTTTCCGGCTAACTAGCGGGAGTGGCAACGAGCAGTACTTC. It translates to CASSFRLTSGSGNEQYF. The chain recombines TRBV27 with TRBJ2-7; 11 bases fit TRBD2. The ends lost 3 bases at V and 5 bases at J; junction bases unmatched: 12. CDR1 and CDR2 (germline): MNHEY, SMNVEV (reference sequence). The CDR3 runs 17 residues.

This rearrangement joins TRBV28 to TRBJ1-1, with 7 nucleotides matching TRBD1. Unmatched junction bases numbered 16, after V lost 6 bases and J lost 3 bases. From germline, CDR1 is MDHEN and CDR2 SYDVKM. This CDR3 contains 17 residues. CDR3 bases: TGTGCCAGCAGCCCCCGGGCGACGCGGACAGGACACACTGAAGCTTTCTTT. Protein sequence: CASSPRATRTGHTEAFF.

V and J are TRBV7-9 and TRBJ1-5; tentatively, D is TRBD1 (6 bases). In germline, CDR1 is SEHNR, CDR2 FQNEAQ (reference sequence). The CDR3 loop spans 19 amino acids. V dropped 0 bases and J dropped 1 base, with 19 bases sitting between them. For the CDR3, the DNA is TGTGCCAGCAGCTTAGCAATGGACGCAGGGGCTGGGAGCAATCAGCCCCAGCATTTT. Protein product: CASSLAMDAGAGSNQPQHF.

This sequence joins TRBV28 and TRBJ1-1; D might be TRBD1 (6 bases). This CDR3 has 14 amino acids. V was trimmed by 3 bases and J by 1 base, leaving 9 bases between them. From germline, CDR1 is MDHEN and CDR2 SYDVKM. CDR3 residues: CASSLMDRNTEAFF. Written as DNA, the CDR3 is TGTGCCAGCAGTTTGATGGACAGGAACACTGAAGCTTTCTTT. The full variable domain, rest sourced from reference TRBV28 and TRBJ1-1, is DVKVTQSSRYLVKRTGEKVFLECVQDMDHENMFWYRQDPGLGLRLIYFSYDVKMKEKGDIPEGYSVSREKKERFSLILESASTNQTSMYLCASSLMDRNTEAFFGQGTRLTVV.

This chain connects TRBV6-7 to TRBJ1-4; no clear D. TRBV6-7 is classed as an ORF, of uncertain function. V lost 2 bases, J lost 11 bases, and 12 bases lay in between. The CDR3 is 13 residues long. Written as DNA, the CDR3 is TGTGCCAGCAGTTACAGGCCTCATGGGAAACTGTTTTTT. As protein: CASSYRPHGKLFF.

The chain couples TRBV5-1 to TRBJ1-5; 8 bases agree with TRBD1. The CDR3 loop spans 16 amino acids. The germline V gene has CDR1 SGHRS and CDR2 YFSETQ. J lost 6 bases, V lost 6 bases, and 14 bases had no gene match. The CDR3 region is CASTPHRGQVCQPQHF. Here the CDR3 DNA reads TGCGCCAGCACCCCGCACCGGGGACAGGTGTGTCAGCCCCAGCATTTT.

V and J are TRBV5-1 and TRBJ2-3; 7 nucleotides agree with TRBD2. V dropped 7 bases and J dropped 6; count of bases not matched to a gene: 11. The V gene's germline CDR1 is SGHRS and CDR2 YFSETQ. The CDR3 length is 14 residues. The CDR3 DNA reads as TGCGCCAGCTCCGCGGGAGTAACCGCCGATACGCAGTATTTT. This codes for CASSAGVTADTQYF.

The chain is built from TRBV5-1 and TRBJ2-5, with TRBD2 matching 8 bases. Germline trimming cut 4 bases from V and 1 base from J; bases unmatched to any gene: 9. The germline CDR1 and CDR2 sequences are SGHRS and YFSETQ. There are 16 residues in the CDR3. CDR3 coding DNA: TGCGCCAGCAGCCCGGGAGGGTCCAGGGCCCAAGAGACCCAGTACTTC. Residues: CASSPGGSRAQETQYF.

V gene TRBV15 combines with J gene TRBJ2-4; D unresolved. The germline CDR1 and CDR2 sequences are LNHNV and YYDKDF (reference sequence). The V and J ends lost 0 bases and 7 bases respectively, with 16 bases between them. This CDR3 contains 16 residues. The CDR3: CATSRDRRPPRNIQYF. CDR3 bases: TGTGCCACCAGCAGAGATCGACGTCCCCCCCGCAACATTCAGTACTTC.

The CDR3 reads CASSPETGLSEAFF. CDR3 coding DNA: TGTGCCAGCTCACCGGAGACAGGGTTGAGTGAAGCTTTCTTT. V usage is TRBV18 and J usage is TRBJ1-1; 7 positions agree with TRBD1. The V segment lost 3 bases and the J segment 7 bases; nucleotides outside the gene matches: 8. CDR3 length: 14 residues. The germline gives CDR1 KGHSH, CDR2 LQKENI.

V usage is TRBV28 and J usage is TRBJ1-5; perhaps TRBD1 as D (5 bases). Germline V gene lookup returns CDR1 MDHEN and CDR2 SYDVKM. The CDR3 contains 15 residues. V was shortened by 6 bases and J by 7 bases, with 19 bases between the two germline ends. The chain's CDR3 is CASSRGQGERQPQHF. The CDR3 nucleotides read TGTGCCAGCAGCCGAGGGCAGGGAGAGAGGCAGCCCCAGCATTTT.

V gene TRBV15 combines with J gene TRBJ1-6; D call uncertain. V was clipped by 0 bases and J by 13 bases, with 10 bases between them. This CDR3 contains 13 residues. Germline values: CDR1 LNHNV, CDR2 YYDKDF (reference sequence). The CDR3 region has the DNA TGTGCCACCAGCAGAGATACGCTTTTCCCCCTCCACTTT. Protein: CATSRDTLFPLHF.

In this sample, this clone turned up a few times. For the CDR3, the DNA is TGTGCCAGCAGCACTAGGAGGAGCACTGAAGCTTTCTTT. Translated, it gives CASSTRRSTEAFF. This chain uses TRBV13 with TRBJ1-1; D remains unclear. The CDR3 has 13 residues. Germline CDR1 is PRHDT and CDR2 is FYEKMQ (reference sequence). V lost 5 bases and J lost 4, with 11 bases in between.

CDR3 in amino acids: CASSPLAGGPQNIQYF. The CDR3 DNA reads TGTGCCAGTAGTCCCCTAGCGGGAGGGCCTCAAAACATTCAGTACTTC. This sequence joins TRBV19 and TRBJ2-4, with TRBD2 matching 12 bases. V trimming: 5 bases; J trimming: 5 bases; junction bases outside the gene matches: 7. Germline V gives CDR1 LNHDA, CDR2 SQIVND (reference sequence). The CDR3 runs 16 residues.

The chain recombines TRBV28 with TRBJ2-7, with 8 bases lining up with TRBD1. This CDR3 is built from 14 residues. With V trimmed by 3 bases and J by 12 bases, 13 bases remained unmatched. Germline V gene data show CDR1 as MDHEN and CDR2 as SYDVKM. The CDR3 DNA reads TGTGCCAGCAGTTTGGGCGACAGGGGTCGGGTGGGGTACTTC. It encodes CASSLGDRGRVGYF.

This clone was seen just once. The V call is TRBV28, the J call TRBJ1-5; D gene uncertain. V lost 3 bases to trimming and J lost 0 bases, with 9 bases between them. Germline assignment: CDR1 MDHEN and CDR2 SYDVKM. The CDR3 length is 15 residues. CDR3 sequence (DNA): TGTGCCAGCAGTTTGGGCGACACTAGCAATCAGCCCCAGCATTTT. Translation: CASSLGDTSNQPQHF.

The chain employs TRBV6-5 and TRBJ2-5, with D possibly being TRBD1 or TRBD2 (5 bases each). Germline lookup yields CDR1 MNHEY and CDR2 SVGAGI. The CDR3 covers 16 residues. V gave up 0 bases and J gave up 5 bases, with 16 bases separating them. The DNA for the CDR3 is TGTGCCAGCAGTTACTCGGGGACCTACTTGGGTGAGACCCAGTACTTC. It yields the protein CASSYSGTYLGETQYF.

The chain carries TRBV7-9 and TRBJ1-3; no reliable D call. The CDR3 spans 15 residues. CDR1 is SEHNR and CDR2 is FQNEAQ in the germline V gene (reference sequence). V lost 5 bases to trimming and J lost 0 bases, with 11 bases between them. The CDR3 DNA reads as TGTGCCAGCAGCGGATTAGGAAACTCTGGAAACACCATATATTTT. Protein sequence: CASSGLGNSGNTIYF.

The chain has TRBV4-1 and TRBJ2-1; D is uncertain. Trimming cost V 4 bases and J 9 bases, with 19 bases left between them. Germline CDR1 MGHRA, CDR2 YSYEKL. The CDR3 has 15 residues. CDR3 region: CASSPSEARGGEQFF. The CDR3 DNA is TGCGCCAGCAGCCCTTCCGAGGCCCGCGGCGGTGAGCAGTTCTTC.

The V call is TRBV18, the J call TRBJ2-5; 9 nucleotides align to TRBD1. This CDR3 is built from 15 residues. Germline lookup yields CDR1 KGHSH and CDR2 LQKENI. V shed 6 bases and J 3 bases; nucleotides not matched to a gene: 8. The CDR3 sequence: CASSSRTGVEETQYF. The CDR3 region has the DNA TGTGCCAGCTCTTCCCGGACAGGGGTGGAAGAGACCCAGTACTTC.

The V gene is TRBV2, the J gene TRBJ2-7; 9 positions agree with TRBD1. The V and J ends lost 2 bases and 5 bases, in that order; junction bases with no gene match: 7. CDR3 length: 15 amino acids. Germline CDR1 SNHLY, CDR2 FYNNEI. The CDR3 DNA is TGTGCCAGCAGTGAACTTCGGCACAGGGGGCACGAGCAGTACTTC. It specifies CASSELRHRGHEQYF.

V usage is TRBV19 and J usage is TRBJ1-1; maybe TRBD1 (5 bases). Germline CDR1 is LNHDA and CDR2 is SQIVND (reference sequence). Trimming shortened V by 8 bases and J by 0 bases, and 13 bases separated the two germline ends. CDR3 length equals 14 residues. CDR3 in DNA: TGTGCCAGTGTCGGGGGGAACATGAACACTGAAGCTTTCTTT. It translates to CASVGGNMNTEAFF.

The CDR3 reads CASSEGGRAEEQYF. In DNA form, the CDR3 reads TGTGCCAGCAGTGAAGGCGGGAGGGCCGAAGAGCAGTACTTC. V gene TRBV2 combines with J gene TRBJ2-7, with TRBD2 matching over 9 bases. CDR3 length equals 14 residues. Looked up from germline, CDR1 is SNHLY and CDR2 is FYNNEI. With 1 base clipped from V and 7 bases from J, the junction kept 5 bases outside the gene matches.